The T cell receptor beta chain under discussion was sequenced for a study of cytomegalovirus exposure and HLA in healthy donors. Use of 60 Vbeta and 13 Jbeta primers characterized the PCR. Libraries were prepared by immunoSEQ multiplex PCR; TCRdb keeps only in-frame clonotypes and omits some of them. Here the sample spans approximately 120,000 clones, around four fifths being singletons. CDR1 and CDR2 (germline): LNHDA, SQIVND (reference sequence). The CDR3 runs 13 residues. V lost 7 bases, J lost 0 bases, and 9 bases lay in between. The sequencing input was PBMCs. V usage is TRBV19 and J usage is TRBJ1-1, with unresolved D. This TCR came from a man younger than 35 in good health and CMV-seropositive. The CDR3 protein is CASTGDMNTEAFF. DNA of the CDR3: TGTGCCAGTACCGGTGACATGAACACTGAAGCTTTCTTT. The entire variable domain, with the rest obtained from reference TRBV19 and TRBJ1-1, is as follows: DGGITQSPKYLFRKEGQNVTLSCEQNLNHDAMYWYRQDPGQGLRLIYYSQIVNDFQKGDIAEGYSVSREKKESFPLTVTSAQKNPTAFYLCASTGDMNTEAFFGQGTRLTVV.